This TCR beta chain was identified during a study of blood T cell repertoires in COVID-19. Study information: The study drew acute and convalescent COVID-19 samples from the United States, Italy and Spain.

The V and J ends lost 5 bases and 8 bases respectively, with 12 bases between them. CDR3 length: 12 amino acids. Germline V CDR1 and CDR2: SGHTA, FQGTGA. Original methodology: It was from reference gene primer amplification that nucleated cell counts were estimated. TCRdb's table, derived via immunoSEQ multiplex PCR, lists solely in-frame clones and lacks some. V and J calls and clone size follow that table, whereas D and trimming were derived from the DNA. The sample lists 150,000 to 200,000 clones, about 77% occurring once. This clone was counted only a few times. Participant ages covered roughly 18 to 89 years across around 25 US areas. Cohort assignment relied on participant-reported clinical history.

The TCR originated in a woman aged 50 to 60 with acute COVID-19. What was sequenced was PBMCs or T cells enriched from blood (not recorded which). The rearrangement uses TRBV7-3 and TRBJ1-2; D remains unclear. The CDR3 nucleotides read TGTGCCAGCAGCCCCGGCGGCGACGGCTACACCTTC. It is translated as CASSPGGDGYTF.